This TCR beta chain was sequenced during a study of T-cell memory formation after mild COVID-19. Overall study results and limits: CD4+ contracting clones were mainly CM and EM; CD8+ ones, EMRA.

TCRdb called the 5' RACE reads again in MiXCR, with one record for every CDR3 protein. Here the sample spans fewer than 450,000 distinct CDR3 sequences, around 21% being singletons. Remarks on this clonotype: Its specificity is unknown.

The germline V gene encodes CDR1 KGHSH and CDR2 LQKENI. CDR3 length equals 12 residues. The V gene lost 2 bases and the J gene lost 3 bases, with 2 bases spanning the gap. The gene calls are TRBV18 and TRBJ1-3, with unresolved D. The source material was PBMCs or a T cell subset sorted from them (not recorded which). This sequence originates from an adult woman who had mild COVID-19 (a few samples of this study predate the infection). Cell type and time point are not known. The CDR3 nucleotides read TGTGCCAGCTCACCAGATGGAAACACCATATATTTT. Amino acid sequence: CASSPDGNTIYF.